Below are 21 T cell receptor beta chains sequenced from a single sample in a study of cytomegalovirus exposure and HLA in healthy donors. In the PCR, 60 Vbeta and 13 Jbeta primers were used. The protocol was immunoSEQ multiplex PCR, while the TCRdb copy is restricted to in-frame clones and leaves out a portion. The sample carries approximately 170,000 clones, roughly 72% recorded once. The sequencing sample was made of PBMCs. The receptors originated from a woman in her forties in good health and CMV-seronegative.

The V call is TRBV6-1, the J call TRBJ2-3; TRBD2 aligns across 10 bases. J gave up 2 bases and V 3 bases, and 14 bases lay outside the gene matches. The CDR3 has 19 amino acids. Germline assignment: CDR1 MNHNS and CDR2 SASEGT. This CDR3 is CASSEWPTSLAGTTDTQYF. CDR3 sequence (DNA): TGTGCCAGCAGTGAGTGGCCGACTTCACTAGCGGGAACCACAGATACGCAGTATTTT.

This chain links TRBV18 with TRBJ2-1; TRBD2 might be the D (6 bases). With 6 bases removed from V and 8 bases from J, the gap between germline ends came to 14 bases. This CDR3 region has 13 residues. CDR1 is KGHSH, CDR2 LQKENI, per germline. The CDR3 bases are TGTGCCAGCTCTTACCCCGGGGGAGATGAGCAGTTCTTC. This gives the protein CASSYPGGDEQFF.

CDR3 amino acids: CASRRGGLNTEAFF. The CDR3 DNA sequence: TGTGCCAGCAGGAGAGGGGGCCTGAACACTGAAGCTTTCTTT. The chain is built from TRBV6-1 and TRBJ1-1, with 7 positions matching TRBD1. The V gene end was trimmed by 6 bases and the J gene end by 0 bases; junction bases not matched to a gene: 4. The germline V gene has CDR1 MNHNS and CDR2 SASEGT. CDR3 size: 14 residues.

The chain employs TRBV2 and TRBJ1-4, with 9 bases lining up with TRBD1. The germline gives CDR1 SNHLY, CDR2 FYNNEI. This CDR3 has 14 residues. V gave up 6 bases and J gave up 5 bases; unmatched junction bases: 4. CDR3 loop: CASRGQGMNEKLFF. For the CDR3, the DNA is TGTGCCAGCAGGGGACAGGGCATGAATGAAAAACTGTTTTTT. The variable domain in full, completed from reference TRBV2 and TRBJ1-4, reads EPEVTQTPSHQVTQMGQEVILRCVPISNHLYFYWYRQILGQKVEFLVSFYNNEISEKSEIFDDQFSVERPDGSNFTLKIRSTKLEDSAMYFCASRGQGMNEKLFFGSGTQLSVL.

This chain uses TRBV11-2 with TRBJ2-3; a possible D gene is TRBD2 (5 bases). The V gene's germline CDR1 is SGHAT and CDR2 FQNNGV. The CDR3 sequence is 15 residues long. The V gene lost 5 bases and the J gene lost 1 base, with 13 bases spanning the gap. The CDR3 region has the DNA TGTGCCAGCAGCCCGCGGGTTGCGGGCACAGATACGCAGTATTTT. It encodes CASSPRVAGTDTQYF.

The V gene is TRBV27, the J gene TRBJ1-3; D possibly corresponds to TRBD1 (6 bases). CDR3 size: 15 residues. Germline CDR1 is MNHEY and CDR2 is SMNVEV (reference sequence). V shed 7 bases and J shed 4 bases, with 17 bases lying between them. The CDR3 bases are TGTGCCAGCAAAAAACAGGGTCTGGGGGGAAACACCATATATTTT. Residues: CASKKQGLGGNTIYF.

A few counts support this clone. This sequence joins TRBV2 and TRBJ1-3; 7 bases match TRBD1. The ends lost 6 bases at V and 0 bases at J; junction bases unmatched: 5. This CDR3 has 15 residues. CDR1 and CDR2 (germline): SNHLY, FYNNEI. The CDR3 reads CASRGTARSGNTIYF. The CDR3 DNA is TGTGCCAGCAGGGGGACAGCTCGCTCTGGAAACACCATATATTTT.

The DNA for the CDR3 is TGTGCCAGCAGTTTGTCGAGGGTGGAGAGTGAAGCTTTCTTT. As protein: CASSLSRVESEAFF. V gene TRBV28 combines with J gene TRBJ1-1, with D uncertain. This CDR3 has 14 amino acids. V was shortened by 3 bases and J by 7 bases, with 15 bases between the two germline ends. The germline gives CDR1 MDHEN, CDR2 SYDVKM.

The chain has TRBV19 and TRBJ2-2; 9 bases fit TRBD2. This CDR3 has 14 amino acids. From germline, CDR1 is LNHDA and CDR2 SQIVND (reference sequence). V lost 10 bases to trimming and J lost 2 bases; unmatched junction nucleotides: 5. The CDR3: CATRLAVNTGELFF. CDR3 in DNA: TGTGCCACACGACTAGCGGTTAACACCGGGGAGCTGTTTTTT.

The CDR3 bases are TGTGCCAGCAGCGTTAAAGACGAGGAATACGAGCAGTACTTC. This translates into CASSVKDEEYEQYF. This chain uses TRBV9 with TRBJ2-7; D unclear. Germline V gene sequence: CDR1 SGDLS, CDR2 YYNGEE. V was shortened by 2 bases and J by 4 bases, with 13 bases between the two germline ends. The CDR3 spans 14 residues.

The chain has TRBV1 and TRBJ2-2; the D segment call TRBD2 is taken from the table without a DNA check. TRBV1 is listed as a pseudogene. The CDR3 has 14 residues. CDR3 amino acids: CTSSRMTGAGELFF. The DNA of the CDR3 is TGCACCAGCAGCAGAATGACGGGTGCCGGGGAGCTGTTTTTT.

The chain carries TRBV4-1 and TRBJ1-1; D perhaps matches TRBD1 (5 bases). The ends were cut back, 0 bases at V and 2 bases at J, with 13 bases in the middle. The CDR3 runs 16 residues. Germline V gene data show CDR1 as MGHRA and CDR2 as YSYEKL. The CDR3 loop reads CASSQEGAVENTEAFF. Written as DNA, the CDR3 is TGCGCCAGCAGCCAAGAAGGGGCAGTGGAAAACACTGAAGCTTTCTTT.

This chain joins TRBV7-2 and TRBJ2-5, with 8 bases lining up with TRBD1. The J call may be incorrect, as the DNA end agrees better with TRBJ2-7. The CDR3 sequence is 15 residues long. The V gene's germline CDR1 is SGHTA and CDR2 FQGNSA. The CDR3, as DNA: TGTGCCAGCAGCTTACTTCAGGGGGCCTTTGACGAGCAGTACTTC. Protein sequence: CASSLLQGAFDEQYF.

The chain has TRBV30 and TRBJ2-5; D unresolved. Germline V gene sequence: CDR1 GTSNPN, CDR2 SVGIG (reference sequence). The CDR3 runs 15 residues. The V end was cut by 1 base, the J end by 5 bases, with 17 bases between. The CDR3 protein is CAWSGVGSPRETQYF. The CDR3 DNA follows: TGTGCCTGGAGTGGAGTCGGTAGCCCGAGGGAGACCCAGTACTTC.

The J gene is TRBJ2-2, the V gene TRBV11-3; 13 nucleotides align to TRBD2. CDR1 SGHNT and CDR2 YENEEA come from the germline V gene. This CDR3 has 16 amino acids. Germline trimming cut 5 bases from V and 4 bases from J; bases unmatched to any gene: 4. This CDR3 is CASSPRTSGSTGELFF. Here the CDR3 DNA reads TGTGCCAGCAGCCCACGGACTAGCGGGAGCACCGGGGAGCTGTTTTTT. Filled out from reference TRBV11-3 and TRBJ2-2, the complete variable domain reads EAGVVQSPRYKIIEKKQPVAFWCNPISGHNTLYWYLQNLGQGPELLIRYENEEAVDDSQLPKDRFSAERLKGVDSTLKIQPAELGDSAVYLCASSPRTSGSTGELFFGEGSRLTVL.

This chain uses TRBV7-2 with TRBJ2-7, with TRBD2 as a possible D gene (5 bases). The CDR3 consists of 13 residues. V lost 3 bases and J 3 bases, leaving 9 bases between the germline ends. Germline V lookup: CDR1 SGHTA, CDR2 FQGNSA. The chain's CDR3 is CASSLERNYEQYF. The CDR3 region has the DNA TGTGCCAGCAGCTTGGAGCGGAACTACGAGCAGTACTTC.

The chain links TRBV5-6 to TRBJ2-2; 8 bases map to TRBD2. Looked up from germline, CDR1 is SGHDT and CDR2 is YYEEEE. Trimming took 2 bases from V and 5 from J; bases not matched to a gene: 5. The CDR3 is 15 amino acids. CDR3 coding DNA: TGTGCCAGCAGCTTTATCGCTAGCGGGACCGGGGAGCTGTTTTTT. Translated, it gives CASSFIASGTGELFF.

The genes are TRBV7-6 and TRBJ2-2; D is undetermined. There are 15 residues in the CDR3. Germline CDR1 is SGHVS and CDR2 is FNYEAQ. V was clipped by 3 bases and J by 3 bases, with 11 bases between them. Written as DNA, the CDR3 is TGTGCCAGCAGCTTGAGCCTTCTGGACACCGGGGAGCTGTTTTTT. Translation: CASSLSLLDTGELFF.

This clone has just one count. The V call is TRBV11-3, the J call TRBJ1-1; D is unclear. Germline CDR1 reads SGHNT; CDR2 reads YENEEA. The V end was cut by 5 bases, the J end by 3 bases, with 10 bases between. The CDR3 sequence is 13 residues long. The CDR3 is CASSPGGDTEAFF. The CDR3 bases are TGTGCCAGCAGCCCCGGCGGGGACACTGAAGCTTTCTTT.

This clone was picked up one time. The V gene is TRBV7-8, the J gene TRBJ2-2; D unresolved. V lost 5 bases and J 8 bases, leaving 21 bases between the germline ends. Per the germline V gene, CDR1 is SGHVS and CDR2 is FQNEAQ. The CDR3 consists of 16 residues. CDR3 in DNA: TGTGCCAGCAGCCCCCTGGCCACTACTGAAATAGGGGAGCTGTTTTTT. Protein sequence: CASSPLATTEIGELFF.

The chain has TRBV2 and TRBJ1-5; 11 bases align to TRBD1. CDR1 and CDR2 from the germline V gene are SNHLY and FYNNEI. The V and J ends lost 8 bases and 4 bases, in that order; junction bases with no gene match: 4. The CDR3 is made up of 14 amino acids. The CDR3 is CASLGTGGNQPQHF. The CDR3 bases are TGTGCCAGCCTAGGGACAGGGGGAAATCAGCCCCAGCATTTT.